Following are 9 T cell receptor beta chains from one sample sequenced in a study of T cells after yellow fever vaccination. Each CDR3 protein is one row after TCRdb ran MiXCR on the 5' RACE reads. The sample lists over 45,000 distinct CDR3 sequences; approximately 6.9% were seen once. The starting material was CD8+ T cells sorted from PBMCs, obtained on the day of the first yellow fever vaccination. The receptors were sampled from a man between 18 and 29 years old who received the YFV17D yellow fever vaccine.

Concerning this clonotype: This may arise from a read error, as a much more abundant clone is one base away. V and J are TRBV20-1 and TRBJ1-5; TRBD1 is a possible D gene (5 bases). V was cut by 2 bases and J by 4 bases, with 12 bases left in between. Germline values: CDR1 DFQATT, CDR2 SNEGSKA (reference sequence). The length of the CDR3 is 14 residues. DNA for the CDR3: TGCAGTGCTAGAATAGACAGATGGAATCAGCCCCAGCATTTT. Encoded protein: CSARIDRWNQPQHF.

This clonotype was seen more than once but under ten times. CDR3 amino acids: CASSQDRRAASGNTIYF. The CDR3 DNA sequence: TGCGCCAGCAGCCAAGATCGACGGGCAGCCTCTGGAAACACCATATATTTT. The chain combines TRBV4-1 with TRBJ1-3, with D uncertain. The V gene lost 0 bases and the J gene lost 0 bases, with 12 bases spanning the gap. Per germline, CDR1 MGHRA and CDR2 YSYEKL. The CDR3 loop spans 17 amino acids.

This clonotype was observed at least ten times. This chain connects TRBV12-3 or TRBV12-4 to TRBJ2-5, with D tentatively TRBD1 (5 bases). V was pared by 1 base and J by 1 base, with 10 bases between. The CDR3 covers 15 residues. CDR3 in amino acids: CASSLGPGIQETQYF. The CDR3 DNA reads as TGTGCCAGCAGTTTAGGTCCAGGGATCCAAGAGACCCAGTACTTC.

This clonotype was seen many times. The CDR3, as DNA: TGCGCCAGCACCTGGAGGGGAGGGGGAGAGACCCAGTACTTC. The encoded protein is CASTWRGGGETQYF. The chain is built from TRBV5-1 and TRBJ2-5; perhaps TRBD2 as D (7 bases). This CDR3 has 14 residues. Trimming removed 6 bases from V and 4 bases from J, with 16 bases in between. CDR1 is SGHRS, CDR2 YFSETQ, per germline. Filled out from reference TRBV5-1 and TRBJ2-5, the complete variable domain reads KAGVTQTPRYLIKTRGQQVTLSCSPISGHRSVSWYQQTPGQGLQFLFEYFSETQRNKGNFPGRFSGRQFSNSRSEMNVSTLELGDSALYLCASTWRGGGETQYFGPGTRLLVL.

This clonotype came up many times. The junction does not match germline at one end; this may be a read error. The gene calls are TRBV6-2 or TRBV6-3 and TRBJ2-1; D remains unclear. Germline assignment: CDR1 MNHEY and CDR2 SVGEGT. CDR3 length: 12 residues. CDR3 protein: CASSRLLLNTVF. The CDR3 bases are TGTGCCAGCAGCCGACTGCTCCTCAACACGGTCTTC.

The table lists this clonotype with a few counts. The rearrangement links TRBV6-5 to TRBJ2-5, with D perhaps assigned TRBD1 or TRBD2 (5 bases each). Trimming stripped 2 bases from V and 5 bases from J, with 15 bases between. Germline lookup yields CDR1 MNHEY and CDR2 SVGAGI. The CDR3 has 15 residues. CDR3 in DNA: TGTGCCAGCAGTTACAGGGTGGGGGTCCGGGAGACCCAGTACTTC. Translation gives CASSYRVGVRETQYF.

This clonotype was observed at least ten times. V is TRBV4-1 and J is TRBJ2-1; unclear D gene. Germline V gene sequence: CDR1 MGHRA, CDR2 YSYEKL. The V end was cut by 1 base, the J end by 4 bases, with 5 bases between. CDR3 length: 13 residues. In DNA form, the CDR3 reads TGCGCCAGCAGCCAAGTACCTTACAATGAGCAGTTCTTC. Translated: CASSQVPYNEQFF.

This clonotype was seen a few times. The chain links TRBV9 to TRBJ2-3; TRBD2 agrees at 9 bases. The germline V gene encodes CDR1 SGDLS and CDR2 YYNGEE. This CDR3 is 14 amino acids long. V lost 5 bases and J lost 3; bases outside the gene matches: 4. CDR3 coding DNA: TGTGCCAGCAGACCGGGACTAGCAACAGATACGCAGTATTTT. This translates into CASRPGLATDTQYF.

This clonotype was seen ten or more times. The rearrangement uses TRBV28 and TRBJ2-5; D perhaps matches TRBD1 (6 bases). Germline CDR1 and CDR2: MDHEN and SYDVKM. The CDR3 extends over 12 amino acids. V lost 6 bases and J 5 bases, leaving 10 bases between the germline ends. CDR3 loop: CASRGQRETQYF. DNA for the CDR3: TGTGCCAGCAGAGGACAGAGGGAGACCCAGTACTTC.